The T cell receptor beta chain described here comes from a study of cytomegalovirus exposure and HLA in healthy donors. Overall study findings and caveats: The study labeled 150 to 200 TCR beta chains cytomegalovirus-associated. Later analysis suggested links between common viral pathogens and several top significant clusters.

The PCR was carried out with 60 Vbeta primers and 13 Jbeta primers. Repertoires were generated with immunoSEQ multiplex PCR, while TCRdb's copy carries only in-frame clones and drops some. The repertoire consists of about 200,000 clones, with about 80% occurring once and the leading ten covering 1.5% to 2%. Germline V gene sequence: CDR1 MDHEN, CDR2 SYDVKM. CDR3 length: 17 residues. The V end lost 11 bases, the J end lost 8 bases, and 33 bases lay between the germline ends. On this clone: The antigen is undetermined.

The clonotype originates from a man aged 25-40 years in good health and CMV-seronegative. The sequenced sample consisted of PBMCs. This chain links TRBV28 with TRBJ1-2, with no clear D. The DNA of the CDR3 is TGTGCCTACAGAGGCGGGTTTCTCACCTCGGACGGTACGGGCTACACCTTC. Its protein product is CAYRGGFLTSDGTGYTF.